This T cell receptor beta chain came from a study of cytomegalovirus exposure and HLA in healthy donors. Germline assignment: CDR1 SGDLS and CDR2 YYNGEE. The CDR3 is 13 residues long. Trimming removed 3 bases from V and 3 bases from J; junction bases left unmatched: 1. Here immunoSEQ multiplex PCR was the method, and the copy in TCRdb shows in-frame clones only, minus some. In the table there are roughly 100,000 clones, approximately 90% of which are singletons. The TCR comes from a woman between 18 and 29 years old in good health and CMV-seropositive. Sequencing was done on a sample of PBMCs. This sequence joins TRBV9 and TRBJ1-1; 8 bases match TRBD1. CDR3: CASSGTGYTEAFF. Here the CDR3 DNA reads TGTGCCAGCAGCGGGACAGGGTACACTGAAGCTTTCTTT.